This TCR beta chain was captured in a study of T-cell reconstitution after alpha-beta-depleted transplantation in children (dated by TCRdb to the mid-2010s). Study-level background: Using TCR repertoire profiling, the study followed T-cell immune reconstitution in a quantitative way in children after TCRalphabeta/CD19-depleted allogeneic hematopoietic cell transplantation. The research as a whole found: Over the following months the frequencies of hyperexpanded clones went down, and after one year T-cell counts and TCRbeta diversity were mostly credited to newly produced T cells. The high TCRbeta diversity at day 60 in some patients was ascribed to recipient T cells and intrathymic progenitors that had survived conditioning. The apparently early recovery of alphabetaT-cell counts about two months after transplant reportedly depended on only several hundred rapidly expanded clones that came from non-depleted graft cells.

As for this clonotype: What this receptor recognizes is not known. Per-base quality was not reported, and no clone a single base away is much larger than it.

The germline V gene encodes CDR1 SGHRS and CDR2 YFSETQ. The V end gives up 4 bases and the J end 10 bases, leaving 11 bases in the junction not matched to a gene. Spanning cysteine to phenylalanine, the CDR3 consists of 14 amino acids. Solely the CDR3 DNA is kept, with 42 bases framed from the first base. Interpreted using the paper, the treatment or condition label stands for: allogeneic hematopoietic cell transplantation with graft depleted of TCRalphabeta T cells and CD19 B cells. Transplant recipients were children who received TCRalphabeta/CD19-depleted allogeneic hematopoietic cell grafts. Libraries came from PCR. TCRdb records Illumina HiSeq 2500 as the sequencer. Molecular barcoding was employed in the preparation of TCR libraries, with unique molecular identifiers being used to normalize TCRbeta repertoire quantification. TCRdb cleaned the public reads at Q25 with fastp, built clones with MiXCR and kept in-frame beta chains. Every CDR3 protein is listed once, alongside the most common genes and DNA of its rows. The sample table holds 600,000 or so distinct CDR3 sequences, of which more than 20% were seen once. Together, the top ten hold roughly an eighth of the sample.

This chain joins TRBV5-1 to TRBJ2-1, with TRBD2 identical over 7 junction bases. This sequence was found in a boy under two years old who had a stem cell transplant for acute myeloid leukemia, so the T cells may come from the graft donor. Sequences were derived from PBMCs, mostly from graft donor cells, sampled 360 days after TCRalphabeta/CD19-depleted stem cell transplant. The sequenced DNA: TGCGCCAGCAGCCCTGCTAGCGGTGACTTCGAGCAGTTCTTC. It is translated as CASSPASGDFEQFF.